The present T cell receptor beta chain was sequenced within a study of response to subunit inactivated influenza vaccine. Study-wide points: With each seasonal influenza vaccination, the authors suggested, few new T cells are recruited.

V lost 5 bases and J 5 bases, leaving 9 bases between the germline ends. In germline, CDR1 is SGHTA, CDR2 FQGNSA. This CDR3 spans 12 amino acids. About this clonotype itself: Its antigen is not known.

MiXCR, applied by TCRdb to the RT-PCR reads, yields one record per CDR3 protein. The table records 560,000 or so distinct CDR3 sequences, 6.5% to 8% of them present only once. The rearrangement joins TRBV7-2 to TRBJ1-2; D is undetermined. Specimen: PBMCs from blood, collected roughly 24 months after vaccination. The TCR comes from a man between 50 and 75 years old who received an inactivated influenza vaccine. The CDR3 DNA sequence: TGTGCCAGCAGCCCAGGACTATATGGCTACACCTTC. It codes for CASSPGLYGYTF.